These T cell receptor beta chains were read from a single sample in a study of T cells in Graves' hyperthyroidism and ophthalmopathy. TCRdb redid the calling of the multiplex PCR reads with MiXCR, one entry per CDR3 protein. Seen here are roughly 380,000 distinct CDR3 sequences, roughly an eighth observed once, and the top ten hold about 5%. The sequenced sample was blood. The receptors were gathered from a woman between 18 and 29 years old with Graves' hyperthyroidism. CDR3s include the opening cysteine and the closing phenylalanine or tryptophan. The D gene is left open where the match is weak. Only some rows state a clone size, as once, few, many or a class for expanded clones.

V	D	J	size	CDR3	DNA
TRBV11-1	TRBD1	TRBJ1-1	many	CASSNTRGGMNTEAFF	TGTGCCAGCAGCAACACCAGGGGGGGTATGAACACTGAAGCTTTCTTT
TRBV6-4	TRBD1	TRBJ1-5	many	CASSASPGGQPQHF	TGTGCCAGCAGTGCCAGCCCAGGGGGACAGCCCCAGCATTTT
TRBV12-3/TRBV12-4	TRBD1	TRBJ1-4	few	CASSFGGGGGEKLFF	TGTGCCAGCAGTTTTGGAGGGGGCGGGGGGGAAAAACTGTTTTTT
TRBV6-1	NA	TRBJ1-1	NA	CASSGSYRNTEAFF	TGTGCCAGCAGCGGGAGCTACAGGAACACTGAAGCTTTCTTT
TRBV13	TRBD1	TRBJ2-2	NA	CASSREGAANTGELFF	TGTGCCAGCAGCCGTGAGGGGGCCGCGAACACCGGGGAGCTGTTTTTT
TRBV20-1	TRBD2	TRBJ2-3	many	CSAPSASGITDTQYF	TGCAGTGCTCCATCGGCTAGCGGGATTACAGATACGCAGTATTTT
TRBV27	TRBD2	TRBJ2-1	NA	CASSRRLAGQVEIYNEQFF	TGTGCCAGCAGTCGAAGACTAGCGGGACAGGTGGAGATTTACAATGAGCAGTTCTTC
TRBV30	NA	TRBJ2-5	many	CAWTPPGETQYF	TGTGCCTGGACCCCGCCTGGGGAGACCCAGTACTTC
TRBV5-8	NA	TRBJ2-2	NA	CASSLEGGTLNTGELFF	TGTGCCAGCAGCTTGGAGGGCGGGACTTTGAACACCGGGGAGCTGTTTTTT
TRBV9	NA	TRBJ1-1	NA	CASSALTGTGTEAFF	TGTGCCAGCAGCGCCCTGACAGGTACCGGCACTGAAGCTTTCTTT
TRBV5-5	TRBD1	TRBJ2-7	many	CASSPGQGGSYEQYF	TGTGCCAGCAGCCCCGGACAGGGAGGATCCTACGAGCAGTACTTC
TRBV6-1	NA	TRBJ1-2	many	CASSDGGSYGYTF	TGTGCCAGCAGTGACGGGGGGAGCTATGGCTACACCTTC
TRBV11-3	NA	TRBJ2-1	many	CASSLGGHSYNEQFF	TGTGCCAGCAGCTTAGGGGGGCATTCCTACAATGAGCAGTTCTTC
TRBV6-1	NA	TRBJ1-1	many	CASSSYDAEAFF	TGTGCCAGCAGCTCTTACGATGCTGAAGCTTTCTTT
TRBV27	NA	TRBJ1-1	many	CASSLRLDRTEAFF	TGTGCCAGCAGTTTACGCCTAGACCGAACTGAAGCTTTCTTT
TRBV27	TRBD1	TRBJ1-2	NA	CASRGQGIGGYTF	TGTGCCAGCAGAGGACAGGGAATCGGTGGCTACACCTTC
TRBV5-5	NA	TRBJ2-1	many	CASSSGHRGPNEQFF	TGTGCCAGCTCATCAGGACACCGGGGACCCAATGAGCAGTTCTTC
TRBV6-1	NA	TRBJ1-1	NA	CASKNHQNTEAFF	TGTGCCAGCAAAAATCATCAGAACACTGAAGCTTTCTTT
TRBV12-5	NA	TRBJ1-2	many	CASGLVTGTTNYGYTF	TGTGCTAGTGGTTTGGTAACGGGGACCACTAACTATGGCTACACCTTC
TRBV6-1	TRBD2	TRBJ2-5	many	CASILAGAETQYF	TGTGCCAGCATCCTAGCGGGCGCGGAGACCCAGTACTTC
TRBV6-5	NA	TRBJ1-1	many	CASSYYTENTEAFF	TGTGCCAGCAGTTACTACACAGAGAACACTGAAGCTTTCTTT
TRBV7-8	TRBD2	TRBJ2-5	NA	CASSLASGSQETQYF	TGTGCCAGCAGCTTAGCGAGCGGGAGCCAAGAGACCCAGTACTTC
TRBV19	NA	TRBJ1-2	NA	CASSIRSRSYGYTF	TGTGCCAGTAGTATTCGGAGCAGGTCCTATGGCTACACCTTC
TRBV6-1	NA	TRBJ1-1	NA	CAISRRLLTEAFF	TGTGCCATTAGCAGACGGCTGCTCACTGAAGCTTTCTTT
TRBV30	NA	TRBJ1-4	many	CALTPGANEKLFF	TGTGCCTTAACCCCAGGGGCAAATGAAAAACTGTTTTTT
TRBV7-9	NA	TRBJ2-7	many	CASSLTGDGGLSYEQYF	TGTGCCAGCAGCTTAACTGGAGATGGGGGTCTCTCCTACGAGCAGTACTTC
TRBV19	NA	TRBJ1-2	many	CASIDRNSYGYTF	TGTGCCAGTATAGACCGTAACTCTTATGGCTACACCTTC
TRBV28	NA	TRBJ1-6	many	CANGEGYSPLHF	TGTGCCAACGGGGAGGGTTATTCACCCCTCCACTTT
TRBV7-9	NA	TRBJ2-3	many	CASSLGSSSTDTQYF	TGTGCCAGCAGCTTAGGATCGTCGTCCACAGATACGCAGTATTTT
TRBV28	NA	TRBJ1-1	many	CASSIPGHRNTEAFF	TGTGCCAGCAGTATTCCGGGACATAGGAACACTGAAGCTTTCTTT
TRBV11-2	NA	TRBJ1-6	many	CASSAGSSSPLHF	TGTGCCAGCAGCGCCGGTTCGTCTTCACCCCTCCACTTT
TRBV28	NA	TRBJ2-1	few	CASSLWVDEQFF	TGTGCCAGCAGTTTATGGGTGGATGAGCAGTTCTTC
TRBV7-9	NA	TRBJ1-2	few	CASSLISRNRPPYGYTF	TGTGCCAGCAGCTTAATATCCCGGAACCGACCTCCCTATGGCTACACCTTC
TRBV3-1	NA	TRBJ1-3	NA	CASSQDWFSGNTIYF	TGTGCCAGCAGCCAAGATTGGTTCTCTGGAAACACCATATATTTT
TRBV6-1	NA	TRBJ1-5	few	CASSGAGYSNQPQHF	TGTGCCAGCAGTGGGGCCGGTTATAGCAATCAGCCCCAGCATTTT
TRBV12-5	NA	TRBJ1-6	few	CASGLGSNSPLHF	TGTGCTAGTGGTTTGGGCTCGAATTCACCCCTCCACTTT
TRBV19	TRBD1	TRBJ1-5	many	CASNIRARGINNQPQHF	TGTGCCAGTAACATCAGGGCCAGGGGGATTAACAATCAGCCCCAGCATTTT
TRBV24-1	TRBD1	TRBJ1-1	NA	CATSDLSTRTGGSPEAFF	TGTGCCACCAGTGATTTATCCACCAGGACAGGGGGTTCCCCTGAAGCTTTCTTT
TRBV4-1	NA	TRBJ1-4	NA	CASSQDKGPGGPDEKLFF	TGCGCCAGCAGCCAAGATAAAGGGCCGGGCGGGCCGGATGAAAAACTGTTTTTT
TRBV7-9	NA	TRBJ1-3	few	CASSPWSGNTIYF	TGTGCCAGCAGCCCGTGGTCAGGAAACACCATATATTTT
TRBV5-1	TRBD1	TRBJ2-1	few	CASKGTGNNEQFF	TGCGCCAGCAAAGGGACAGGGAACAATGAGCAGTTCTTC
TRBV4-3	TRBD2	TRBJ2-1	NA	CASSQDLLAGANEQFF	TGCGCCAGCAGCCAAGATCTACTAGCGGGAGCCAATGAGCAGTTCTTC
TRBV28	NA	TRBJ2-7	many	CASSRQIKPYEQYF	TGTGCCAGCAGTAGACAGATTAAACCCTACGAGCAGTACTTC
TRBV28	TRBD1	TRBJ2-1	many	CASTPLDGTGPYNEQFF	TGTGCCAGCACCCCATTAGACGGGACAGGGCCTTACAATGAGCAGTTCTTC
TRBV3-1	TRBD2	TRBJ2-7	NA	CASSLSGSNHEQYF	TGTGCCAGCAGCCTTAGCGGGAGCAACCACGAGCAGTACTTC
TRBV6-6	NA	TRBJ2-1	many	CASSYARGSPLNEQFF	TGTGCCAGCAGTTACGCCAGAGGCTCGCCCCTCAATGAGCAGTTCTTC
TRBV19	NA	TRBJ2-7	few	CASSIVQDYEQYF	TGTGCCAGTAGTATAGTACAGGACTACGAGCAGTACTTC